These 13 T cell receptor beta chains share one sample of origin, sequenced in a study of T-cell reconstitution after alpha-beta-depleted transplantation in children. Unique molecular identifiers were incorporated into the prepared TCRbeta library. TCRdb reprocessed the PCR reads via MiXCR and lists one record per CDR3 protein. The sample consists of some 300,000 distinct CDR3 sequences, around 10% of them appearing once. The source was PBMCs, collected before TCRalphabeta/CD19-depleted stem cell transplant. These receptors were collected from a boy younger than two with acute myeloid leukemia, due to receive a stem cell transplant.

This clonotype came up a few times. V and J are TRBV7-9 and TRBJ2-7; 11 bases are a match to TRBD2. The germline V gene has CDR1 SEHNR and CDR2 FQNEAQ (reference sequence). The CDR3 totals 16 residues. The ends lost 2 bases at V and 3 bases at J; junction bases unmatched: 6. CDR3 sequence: CASSLPVAGGGYEQYF. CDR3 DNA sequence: TGTGCCAGCAGCTTACCAGTAGCGGGAGGGGGCTACGAGCAGTACTTC.

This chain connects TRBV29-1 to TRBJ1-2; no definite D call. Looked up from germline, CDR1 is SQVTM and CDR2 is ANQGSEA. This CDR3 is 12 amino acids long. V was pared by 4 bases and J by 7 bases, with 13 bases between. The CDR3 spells CSVVNGRTGYTF. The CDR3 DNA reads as TGCAGCGTTGTGAACGGCCGGACTGGCTACACCTTC.

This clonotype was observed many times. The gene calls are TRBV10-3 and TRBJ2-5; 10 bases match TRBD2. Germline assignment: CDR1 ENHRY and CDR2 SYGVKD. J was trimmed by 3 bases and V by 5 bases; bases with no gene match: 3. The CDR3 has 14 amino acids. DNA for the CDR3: TGTGCCATCAGTCTTGGACTAGCGGAAGAGACCCAGTACTTC. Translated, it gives CAISLGLAEETQYF.

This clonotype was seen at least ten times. This CDR3 is CASSSGLAITDTQYF. The CDR3 nucleotides are TGTGCCAGCAGCTCGGGACTAGCGATCACAGATACGCAGTATTTT. This sequence joins TRBV7-3 and TRBJ2-3, with 10 bases fitting TRBD2. The CDR3 length is 15 residues. The germline V gene encodes CDR1 SGHTA and CDR2 FQGTGA. Germline trimming cut 4 bases from V and 2 bases from J; bases unmatched to any gene: 3.

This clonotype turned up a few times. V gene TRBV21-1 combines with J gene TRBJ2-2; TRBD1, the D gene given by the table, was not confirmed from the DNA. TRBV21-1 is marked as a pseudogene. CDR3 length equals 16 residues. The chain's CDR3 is CASSKPPWQDTGELFF. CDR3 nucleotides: TGTGCCAGCAGCAAACCCCCCTGGCAAGACACCGGGGAGCTGTTTTTT.

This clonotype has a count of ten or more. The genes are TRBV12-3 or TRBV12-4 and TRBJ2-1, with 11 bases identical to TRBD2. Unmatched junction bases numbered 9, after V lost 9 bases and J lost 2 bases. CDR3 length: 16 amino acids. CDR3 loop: CASHLGTSGAYNEQFF. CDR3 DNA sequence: TGTGCCAGTCACCTGGGGACTAGCGGAGCCTACAATGAGCAGTTCTTC.

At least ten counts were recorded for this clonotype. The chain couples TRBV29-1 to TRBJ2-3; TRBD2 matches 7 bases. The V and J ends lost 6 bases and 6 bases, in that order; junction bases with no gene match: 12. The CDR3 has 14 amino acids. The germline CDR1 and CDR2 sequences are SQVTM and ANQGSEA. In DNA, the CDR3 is TGCAGCGTATGCCGGGACTATCCACTGGATACGCAGTATTTT. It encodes CSVCRDYPLDTQYF.

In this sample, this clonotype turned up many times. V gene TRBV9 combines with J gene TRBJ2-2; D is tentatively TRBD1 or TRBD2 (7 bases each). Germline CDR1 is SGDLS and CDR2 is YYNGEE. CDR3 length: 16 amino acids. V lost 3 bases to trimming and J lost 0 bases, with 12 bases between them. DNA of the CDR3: TGTGCCAGCAGCGCAGCGGGGACAGCGAACACCGGGGAGCTGTTTTTT. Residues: CASSAAGTANTGELFF.

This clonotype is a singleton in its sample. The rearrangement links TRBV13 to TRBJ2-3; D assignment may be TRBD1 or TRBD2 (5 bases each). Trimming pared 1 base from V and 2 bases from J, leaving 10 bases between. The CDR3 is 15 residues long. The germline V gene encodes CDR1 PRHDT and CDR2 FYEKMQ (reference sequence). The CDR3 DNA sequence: TGTGCCAGCAGCTTAGCTGAGGGGTACACAGATACGCAGTATTTT. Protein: CASSLAEGYTDTQYF.

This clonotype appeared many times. For the CDR3, the DNA is TGTGCCAGCAGTTCCCACCCCCATGGGACTAGCGGGACAGATGAGCAGTTCTTC. It encodes CASSSHPHGTSGTDEQFF. The chain employs TRBV27 and TRBJ2-1; TRBD2 matches at 13 bases. CDR3 length: 18 residues. The germline CDR1 and CDR2 sequences are MNHEY and SMNVEV (reference sequence). Trimming cost V 4 bases and J 8 bases; bases outside gene matches: 14.

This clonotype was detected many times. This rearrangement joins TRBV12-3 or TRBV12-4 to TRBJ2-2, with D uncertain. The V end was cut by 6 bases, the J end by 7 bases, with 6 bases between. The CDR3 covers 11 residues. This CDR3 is CASSPSGELFF. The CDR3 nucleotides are TGTGCCAGCAGCCCGAGCGGGGAGCTGTTTTTT.

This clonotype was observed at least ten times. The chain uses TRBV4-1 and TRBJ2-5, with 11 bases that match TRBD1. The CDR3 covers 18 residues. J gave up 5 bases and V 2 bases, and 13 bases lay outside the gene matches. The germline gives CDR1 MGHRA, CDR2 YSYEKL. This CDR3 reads CASSQRRTGGPQWETQYF. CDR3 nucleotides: TGCGCCAGCAGCCAAAGAAGGACAGGGGGCCCCCAATGGGAGACCCAGTACTTC.

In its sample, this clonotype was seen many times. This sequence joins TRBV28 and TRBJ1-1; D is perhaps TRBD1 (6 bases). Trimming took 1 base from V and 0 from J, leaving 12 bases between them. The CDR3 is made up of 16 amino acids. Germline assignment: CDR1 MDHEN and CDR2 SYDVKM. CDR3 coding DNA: TGTGCCAGCAGTTTATTGACAGGAGGCATGAACACTGAAGCTTTCTTT. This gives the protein CASSLLTGGMNTEAFF.